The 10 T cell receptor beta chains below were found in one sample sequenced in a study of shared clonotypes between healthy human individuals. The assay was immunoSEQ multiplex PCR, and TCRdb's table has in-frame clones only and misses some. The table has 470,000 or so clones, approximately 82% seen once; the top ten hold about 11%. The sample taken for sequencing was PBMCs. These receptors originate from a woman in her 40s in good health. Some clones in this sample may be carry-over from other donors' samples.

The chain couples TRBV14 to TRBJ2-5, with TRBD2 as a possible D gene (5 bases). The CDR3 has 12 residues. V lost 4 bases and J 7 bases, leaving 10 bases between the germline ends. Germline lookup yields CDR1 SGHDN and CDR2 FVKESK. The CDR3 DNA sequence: TGTGCCAGCAGCCTAGGACTCTTGACCCAGTACTTC. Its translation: CASSLGLLTQYF.

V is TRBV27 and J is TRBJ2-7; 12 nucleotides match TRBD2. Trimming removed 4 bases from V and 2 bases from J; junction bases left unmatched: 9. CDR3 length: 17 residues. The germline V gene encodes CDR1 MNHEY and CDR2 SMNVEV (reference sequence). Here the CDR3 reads CASSSPGTSGPTYEQYF. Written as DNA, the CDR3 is TGTGCCAGCAGTTCCCCAGGGACTAGCGGGCCAACCTACGAGCAGTACTTC.

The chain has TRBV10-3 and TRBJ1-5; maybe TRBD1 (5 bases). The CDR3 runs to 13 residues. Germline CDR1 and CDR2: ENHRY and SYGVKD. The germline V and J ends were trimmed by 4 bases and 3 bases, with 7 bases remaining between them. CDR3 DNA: TGTGCCATCAGTGTGGACACCAATCAGCCCCAGCATTTT. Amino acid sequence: CAISVDTNQPQHF.

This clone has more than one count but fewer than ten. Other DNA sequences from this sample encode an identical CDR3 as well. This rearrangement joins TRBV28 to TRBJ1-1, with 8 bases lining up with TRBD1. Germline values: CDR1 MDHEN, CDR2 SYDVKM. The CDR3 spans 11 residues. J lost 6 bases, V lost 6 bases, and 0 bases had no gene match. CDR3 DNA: TGTGCCAGCAGGGACAGGGCTGAAGCTTTCTTT. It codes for CASRDRAEAFF.

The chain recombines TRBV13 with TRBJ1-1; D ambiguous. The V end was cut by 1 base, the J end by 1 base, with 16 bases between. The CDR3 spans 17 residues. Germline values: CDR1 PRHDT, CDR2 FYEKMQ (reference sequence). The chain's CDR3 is CASSLEEGLFGNTEAFF. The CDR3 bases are TGTGCCAGCAGCTTAGAAGAGGGCCTTTTTGGGAACACTGAAGCTTTCTTT.

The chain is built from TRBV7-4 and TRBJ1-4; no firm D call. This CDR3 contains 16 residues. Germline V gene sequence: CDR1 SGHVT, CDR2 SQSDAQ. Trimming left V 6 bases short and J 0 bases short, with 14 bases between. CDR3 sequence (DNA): TGTGCCAGCAGTCAAGACGGCGGGGCAACTAATGAAAAACTGTTTTTT. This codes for CASSQDGGATNEKLFF.

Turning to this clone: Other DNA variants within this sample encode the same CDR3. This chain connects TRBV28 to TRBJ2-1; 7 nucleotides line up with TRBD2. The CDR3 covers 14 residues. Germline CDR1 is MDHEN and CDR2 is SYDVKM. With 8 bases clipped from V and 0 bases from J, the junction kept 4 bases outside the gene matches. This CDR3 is CASGRTSSYNEQFF. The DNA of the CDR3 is TGTGCCAGCGGGAGGACTAGCTCCTACAATGAGCAGTTCTTC.

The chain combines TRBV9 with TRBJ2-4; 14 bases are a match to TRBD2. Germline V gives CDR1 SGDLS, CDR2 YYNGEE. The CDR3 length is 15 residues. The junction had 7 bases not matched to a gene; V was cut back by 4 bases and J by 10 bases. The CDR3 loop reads CASSSGLAGENIQYF. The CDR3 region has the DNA TGTGCCAGCAGCTCGGGACTAGCGGGAGAGAATATTCAGTACTTC.

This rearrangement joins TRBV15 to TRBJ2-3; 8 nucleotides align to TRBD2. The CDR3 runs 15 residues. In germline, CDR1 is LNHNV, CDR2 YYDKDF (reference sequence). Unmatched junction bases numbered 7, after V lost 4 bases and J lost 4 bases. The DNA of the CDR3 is TGTGCCACCAGCAAAGCCCCGGGGGGGCCAGATACGCAGTATTTT. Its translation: CATSKAPGGPDTQYF.

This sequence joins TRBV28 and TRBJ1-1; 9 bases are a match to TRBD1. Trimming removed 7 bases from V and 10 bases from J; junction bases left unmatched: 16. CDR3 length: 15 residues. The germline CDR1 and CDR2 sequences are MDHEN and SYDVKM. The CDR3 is CASNEPGQGSLGAFF. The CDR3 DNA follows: TGTGCCAGCAACGAACCGGGACAGGGTTCATTGGGAGCTTTCTTT.